Shown below are 26 T cell receptor beta chains from a single sample sequenced in a study of cytomegalovirus exposure and HLA in healthy donors. 13 Jbeta primers and 60 Vbeta primers were used for the PCR. TCRdb keeps only in-frame clones here, not all; method: immunoSEQ multiplex PCR. The sample holds more than 110,000 clones, around 80% seen once. Sequenced: PBMCs. The receptors shown here come from a man aged 40-49 years in good health and CMV-seropositive.

This chain links TRBV29-1 with TRBJ2-7, with 7 bases that match TRBD2. This CDR3 contains 13 residues. V gave up 1 base and J gave up 6 bases; unmatched junction bases: 6. Germline CDR1 and CDR2: SQVTM and ANQGSEA. The DNA of the CDR3 is TGCAGCGTTGAAGGCGACGGCGGGGGCGAGCAGTACTTC. It codes for CSVEGDGGGEQYF.

The chain combines TRBV19 with TRBJ1-4; possibly TRBD1 for D (5 bases). Per germline, CDR1 LNHDA and CDR2 SQIVND (reference sequence). This CDR3 comprises 17 residues. The germline V and J ends were trimmed by 1 base and 0 bases, with 12 bases remaining between them. DNA for the CDR3: TGTGCCAGTAGTATAGTCCTCGGGGGAGCAACTAATGAAAAACTGTTTTTT. Translation: CASSIVLGGATNEKLFF.

The rearrangement joins TRBV6-5 to TRBJ2-7; D unclear. The CDR3 length is 15 residues. The V end was cut by 0 bases, the J end by 0 bases, with 9 bases between. Germline V gene lookup returns CDR1 MNHEY and CDR2 SVGAGI. For the CDR3, the DNA is TGTGCCAGCAGTTACTCCAGGCCCAGCTCCTACGAGCAGTACTTC. It translates to CASSYSRPSSYEQYF.

This clone was observed a few times. J is TRBJ2-5 and V is TRBV4-3; 7 nucleotides agree with TRBD2. In germline, CDR1 is LGHNA, CDR2 YSLEER. There are 16 residues in the CDR3. Trimming took 1 base from V and 3 from J; bases not matched to a gene: 8. In DNA form, the CDR3 reads TGCGCCAGCAGCCAAGGGGGAGGGACTCCTAAAGAGACCCAGTACTTC. Translating it yields CASSQGGGTPKETQYF.

This chain uses TRBV7-6 with TRBJ1-2; 12 bases align to TRBD1. This CDR3 is built from 15 residues. Trimming cost V 5 bases and J 5 bases; bases outside gene matches: 6. Germline V gene data show CDR1 as SGHVS and CDR2 as FNYEAQ. The CDR3 sequence: CASSPGTGGVYGYTF. Here the CDR3 DNA reads TGTGCCAGCAGCCCAGGGACAGGGGGCGTGTATGGCTACACCTTC.

The rearrangement links TRBV10-1 to TRBJ2-1, with TRBD2 identical over 10 bases. Germline values: CDR1 WNHNN, CDR2 SYGVQD (reference sequence). The CDR3 is 14 amino acids. The J segment lost 6 bases and the V segment lost 4 bases, leaving 3 bases of the junction unmatched. CDR3 in amino acids: CASSVKRGGNEQFF. CDR3 nucleotide sequence: TGCGCCAGCAGTGTTAAGCGGGGGGGCAATGAGCAGTTCTTC.

Comments on this clone: The CDR3 carries no conserved terminal phenylalanine or tryptophan, so it likely arises from a read error. It is unclear where the CDR3 begins or ends on the DNA, so no DNA is shown, and the CDR3 is as TCRdb lists it. V gene TRBV5-4 combines with J gene TRBJ2-3; no DNA check was done on the table's D call, TRBD2. From germline, CDR1 is SGHNT and CDR2 YYREEE (reference sequence). The CDR3 numbers 13 amino acids, ends counted. CDR3 loop: CASSSTGTSGPLL.

The gene calls are TRBV7-9 and TRBJ2-2; perhaps TRBD1 as D (5 bases). In germline, CDR1 is SEHNR, CDR2 FQNEAQ (reference sequence). CDR3 length equals 17 residues. V shed 1 base and J shed 2 bases, with 14 bases lying between them. CDR3 amino acids: CASSLGSVRDNTGELFF. CDR3 nucleotide sequence: TGTGCCAGCAGCTTAGGGTCGGTCAGGGATAACACCGGGGAGCTGTTTTTT.

This sequence joins TRBV7-9 and TRBJ1-4, with TRBD1 identical over 7 bases. V trimming: 5 bases; J trimming: 8 bases; junction bases outside the gene matches: 8. The germline V gene has CDR1 SEHNR and CDR2 FQNEAQ (reference sequence). This CDR3 contains 14 residues. For the CDR3, the DNA is TGTGCCAGCAGCCCCAAAGACAGGGTAGAAAAACTGTTTTTT. It codes for CASSPKDRVEKLFF. Full variable domain (outside the CDR3, taken from reference TRBV7-9 and TRBJ1-4): DTGVSQNPRHKITKRGQNVTFRCDPISEHNRLYWYRQTLGQGPEFLTYFQNEAQLEKSRLLSDRFSAERPKGSFSTLEIQRTEQGDSAMYLCASSPKDRVEKLFFGSGTQLSVL.

This chain connects TRBV4-3 to TRBJ2-1; D call uncertain. Per the germline V gene, CDR1 is LGHNA and CDR2 is YSLEER. The CDR3 loop spans 15 amino acids. V dropped 4 bases and J dropped 1 base, with 11 bases sitting between them. The CDR3 loop is CASSLEWRSYNEQFF. CDR3 bases: TGCGCCAGCAGCCTCGAGTGGCGGTCCTACAATGAGCAGTTCTTC.

V gene TRBV18 combines with J gene TRBJ2-1; perhaps TRBD1 as D (5 bases). V was shortened by 1 base and J by 3 bases, with 7 bases between the two germline ends. This CDR3 is built from 14 residues. Germline values: CDR1 KGHSH, CDR2 LQKENI. The CDR3 DNA sequence: TGTGCCAGCTCACCACGCACAGGCTACAATGAGCAGTTCTTC. Encoded protein: CASSPRTGYNEQFF.

V usage is TRBV5-1 and J usage is TRBJ2-7; D possibly corresponds to TRBD2 (6 bases). V was clipped by 0 bases and J by 3 bases, with 7 bases between them. Germline loops: CDR1 SGHRS, CDR2 YFSETQ. The CDR3 runs to 13 residues. CDR3 sequence (DNA): TGCGCCAGCAGCTTGGGGGGGGTCTACGAGCAGTACTTC. This sequence encodes CASSLGGVYEQYF.

V gene TRBV18 combines with J gene TRBJ1-6, with 9 bases fitting TRBD1. The J segment lost 7 bases and the V segment lost 4 bases, leaving 8 bases of the junction unmatched. CDR1 and CDR2 (germline): KGHSH, LQKENI. This CDR3 comprises 16 residues. CDR3 sequence: CASSQRTGGANSPLHF. CDR3 nucleotide sequence: TGTGCCAGCTCACAACGTACAGGGGGCGCAAATTCACCCCTCCACTTT.

The chain couples TRBV5-1 to TRBJ1-4; D remains ambiguous. CDR1 is SGHRS and CDR2 is YFSETQ in the germline V gene. The CDR3 loop spans 14 amino acids. Trimming left V 0 bases short and J 6 bases short, with 9 bases between. CDR3 nucleotides: TGCGCCAGCAGCTTGGCGATGGCAGATGAAAAACTGTTTTTT. The encoded protein is CASSLAMADEKLFF.

The chain links TRBV21-1 to TRBJ2-5; TRBD2, the table's D call, lacks a check against the DNA. TRBV21-1 is flagged as a pseudogene. CDR3 length: 16 residues. The CDR3 coding sequence is TGTGCCAGCGCCACTAGCGGGGGGGCGGTGGGAGAGACCCAGTACTTC. Encoded protein: CASATSGGAVGETQYF.

With respect to this clone: Other DNA sequences in this sample translate to the same CDR3. The chain uses TRBV6-1 and TRBJ1-5; 8 nucleotides agree with TRBD1. Germline trimming cut 6 bases from V and 2 bases from J; bases unmatched to any gene: 0. The CDR3 length is 13 residues. Per the germline V gene, CDR1 is MNHNS and CDR2 is SASEGT. Here the CDR3 DNA reads TGTGCCAGCAGGACAGGGGGCAATCAGCCCCAGCATTTT. It encodes CASRTGGNQPQHF.

The rearrangement links TRBV5-6 to TRBJ2-1, with TRBD1 matching 11 bases. Looked up from germline, CDR1 is SGHDT and CDR2 is YYEEEE. The CDR3 runs 15 residues. Unmatched junction bases numbered 4, after V lost 4 bases and J lost 4 bases. The CDR3 DNA sequence: TGTGCCAGCAGCATCCGGGACAGGGGGTACAATGAGCAGTTCTTC. Protein product: CASSIRDRGYNEQFF.

The chain links TRBV5-4 to TRBJ2-5; tentatively, D is TRBD1 (5 bases). The CDR3 has 13 residues. The germline V gene encodes CDR1 SGHNT and CDR2 YYREEE (reference sequence). Trimming took off 3 bases at V and 5 bases at J, with 11 bases between the two ends. The DNA for the CDR3 is TGTGCCAGCAGCTGGGCAGGGATGGAGACCCAGTACTTC. Amino acid sequence: CASSWAGMETQYF.

The chain carries TRBV6-6 and TRBJ1-2; 7 positions agree with TRBD1. V lost 7 bases and J lost 4; bases outside the gene matches: 12. Germline-derived CDR1 and CDR2 are MNHNY and SVGAGI (reference sequence). The CDR3 covers 15 residues. CDR3 protein: CASILGQPIRYGYTF. DNA for the CDR3: TGTGCCAGCATTCTGGGACAGCCTATCCGCTATGGCTACACCTTC.

This chain joins TRBV6-5 and TRBJ2-7; 8 bases are shared with TRBD2. CDR1 and CDR2 from the germline V gene are MNHEY and SVGAGI. This CDR3 comprises 15 residues. Losses at the gene ends were 6 bases for V and 1 base for J; bases not matched to a gene: 8. CDR3 in DNA: TGTGCCAGCAGGAGTGAGACTAGCGTATCCTACGAGCAGTACTTC. As protein: CASRSETSVSYEQYF.

V and J are TRBV11-2 and TRBJ2-7, with TRBD1 as a possible D gene (7 bases). Germline V gene sequence: CDR1 SGHAT, CDR2 FQNNGV. V lost 5 bases, J lost 6 bases, and 29 bases lay in between. The CDR3 runs 18 residues. The CDR3 bases are TGTGCCAGCAGCCCGGGGGCGATACAGGGGTTAGTCATCCTCGAGCAGTACTTC. It yields the protein CASSPGAIQGLVILEQYF.

The V call is TRBV28, the J call TRBJ1-3; 8 positions agree with TRBD1. CDR3 length equals 14 residues. J was trimmed by 4 bases and V by 6 bases; bases with no gene match: 5. Germline V lookup: CDR1 MDHEN, CDR2 SYDVKM. The CDR3, as DNA: TGTGCCAGCAGGACAGGGGCCTCCGGAAACACCATATATTTT. Encoded protein: CASRTGASGNTIYF. The full variable domain, rest sourced from reference TRBV28 and TRBJ1-3, is DVKVTQSSRYLVKRTGEKVFLECVQDMDHENMFWYRQDPGLGLRLIYFSYDVKMKEKGDIPEGYSVSREKKERFSLILESASTNQTSMYLCASRTGASGNTIYFGEGSWLTVV.

The chain couples TRBV7-2 to TRBJ1-2; D gene uncertain. V was shortened by 1 base and J by 9 bases, with 9 bases between the two germline ends. The V gene's germline CDR1 is SGHTA and CDR2 FQGNSA. The CDR3 length is 12 residues. For the CDR3, the DNA is TGTGCCAGCAGCTTAGTAGTGCGAAGCTACACCTTC. Its protein is CASSLVVRSYTF.

As regards this clone: A read error is likely, as this CDR3 ends without the conserved phenylalanine or tryptophan. This chain connects TRBV25-1 to TRBJ2-7; 7 bases map to TRBD1. This CDR3 has 13 residues. CDR1 MGHDK and CDR2 SYGVNS come from the germline V gene. V trimming: 3 bases; J trimming: 1 base; junction bases outside the gene matches: 0. The CDR3 is CASSEGQSYEQYL. CDR3 in DNA: TGTGCCAGCAGTGAGGGACAGTCCTACGAGCAGTACCTC.

This chain connects TRBV19 to TRBJ2-2, with 10 nucleotides matching TRBD1. Trimming removed 5 bases from V and 6 bases from J; junction bases left unmatched: 0. This CDR3 contains 13 residues. Germline V CDR1 and CDR2: LNHDA, SQIVND (reference sequence). The CDR3 sequence is CASSGTGAGELFF. CDR3 DNA: TGTGCCAGTAGTGGGACAGGGGCCGGGGAGCTGTTTTTT.

The V gene is TRBV5-4, the J gene TRBJ1-5; D is unresolved. With 0 bases removed from V and 6 bases from J, the gap between germline ends came to 7 bases. Germline CDR1 SGHNT, CDR2 YYREEE (reference sequence). This CDR3 contains 13 residues. In DNA, the CDR3 is TGTGCCAGCAGCTTGGGGTCCGGTCAGCCCCAGCATTTT. This gives the protein CASSLGSGQPQHF.